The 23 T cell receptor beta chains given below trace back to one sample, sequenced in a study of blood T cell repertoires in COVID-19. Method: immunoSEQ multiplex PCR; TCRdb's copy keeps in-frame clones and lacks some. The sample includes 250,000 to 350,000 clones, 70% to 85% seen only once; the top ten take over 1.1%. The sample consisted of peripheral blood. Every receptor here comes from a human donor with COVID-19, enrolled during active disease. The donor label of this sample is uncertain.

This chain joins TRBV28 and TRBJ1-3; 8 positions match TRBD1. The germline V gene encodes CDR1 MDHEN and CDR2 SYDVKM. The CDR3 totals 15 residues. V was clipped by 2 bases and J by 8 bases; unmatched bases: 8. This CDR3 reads CASSLQGQVEDTIYF. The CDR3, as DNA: TGTGCCAGCAGTTTACAGGGACAGGTGGAGGACACCATATATTTT.

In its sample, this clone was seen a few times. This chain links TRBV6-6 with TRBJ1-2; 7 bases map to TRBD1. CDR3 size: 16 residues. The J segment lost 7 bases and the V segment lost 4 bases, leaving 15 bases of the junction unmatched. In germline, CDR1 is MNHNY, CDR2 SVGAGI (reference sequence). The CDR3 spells CASSSRQGNPVRGYTF. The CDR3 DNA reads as TGTGCCAGCAGTTCCCGACAGGGAAATCCGGTGCGTGGCTACACCTTC.

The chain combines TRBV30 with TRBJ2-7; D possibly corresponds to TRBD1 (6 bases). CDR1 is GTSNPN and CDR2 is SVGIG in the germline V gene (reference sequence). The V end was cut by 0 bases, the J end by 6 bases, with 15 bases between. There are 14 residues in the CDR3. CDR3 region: CAWSVDRWSREQYF. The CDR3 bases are TGTGCCTGGAGTGTAGACAGGTGGAGTCGCGAGCAGTACTTC. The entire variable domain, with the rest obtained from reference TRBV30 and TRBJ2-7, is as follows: SQTIHQWPATLVQPVGSPLSLECTVEGTSNPNLYWYRQAAGRGLQLLFYSVGIGQISSEVPQNLSASRPQDRQFILSSKKLLLSDSGFYLCAWSVDRWSREQYFGPGTRLTVT.

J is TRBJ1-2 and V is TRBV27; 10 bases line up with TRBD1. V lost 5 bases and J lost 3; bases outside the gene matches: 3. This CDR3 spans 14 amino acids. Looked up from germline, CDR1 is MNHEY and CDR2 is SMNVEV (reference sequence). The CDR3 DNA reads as TGTGCCAGCAGTGGGGGGACAGGGGACTATGGCTACACCTTC. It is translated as CASSGGTGDYGYTF.

CDR3 sequence (DNA): TGTGCCAGCAGTTACCGAGAGGCCCCCTACAATGAGCAGTTCTTC. Amino acid sequence: CASSYREAPYNEQFF. The chain carries TRBV6-2 or TRBV6-3 and TRBJ2-1; D call uncertain. V gave up 2 bases and J gave up 2 bases, with 10 bases separating them. CDR3 length equals 15 residues. Germline CDR1 MNHEY, CDR2 SVGEGT.

The CDR3, as DNA: TGCAGCGTTTCTAGCGGAAACTCTGTCACAGATACGCAGTATTTT. Amino acid sequence: CSVSSGNSVTDTQYF. This chain connects TRBV29-1 to TRBJ2-3; 7 positions agree with TRBD2. CDR1 and CDR2 from the germline V gene are SQVTM and ANQGSEA. Trimming removed 5 bases from V and 2 bases from J; junction bases left unmatched: 10. This CDR3 contains 15 residues.

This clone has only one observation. In DNA, the CDR3 is TGTGCCAGCAGTCCACCCAAACGGGTTAGCAATCAGCCCCAGCATTTT. It specifies CASSPPKRVSNQPQHF. The genes are TRBV6-2 or TRBV6-3 and TRBJ1-5; D remains ambiguous. The CDR3 has 16 amino acids. Trimming cost V 5 bases and J 0 bases, with 14 bases left between them. Germline lookup yields CDR1 MNHEY and CDR2 SVGEGT.

The CDR3 region is CSVPSPDGYTF. In nucleotides, the CDR3 is TGCAGCGTTCCCTCCCCGGATGGCTACACCTTC. The rearrangement joins TRBV29-1 to TRBJ1-2; D gene uncertain. The CDR3 has 11 residues. With 5 bases removed from V and 6 bases from J, the gap between germline ends came to 10 bases. Per germline, CDR1 SQVTM and CDR2 ANQGSEA.

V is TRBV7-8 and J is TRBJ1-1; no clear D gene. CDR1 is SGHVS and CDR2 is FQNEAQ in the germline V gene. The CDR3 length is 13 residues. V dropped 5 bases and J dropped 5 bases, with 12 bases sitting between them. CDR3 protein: CASSPQPGTEAFF. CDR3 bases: TGTGCCAGCAGCCCCCAGCCGGGGACTGAAGCTTTCTTT.

This CDR3 is CASSTRQGDYGYTF. CDR3 nucleotide sequence: TGTGCCAGCAGTACGAGACAGGGAGACTATGGCTACACCTTC. The rearrangement links TRBV2 to TRBJ1-2; 7 bases map to TRBD1. The germline V gene encodes CDR1 SNHLY and CDR2 FYNNEI. This CDR3 spans 14 amino acids. J lost 3 bases, V lost 5 bases, and 6 bases had no gene match.

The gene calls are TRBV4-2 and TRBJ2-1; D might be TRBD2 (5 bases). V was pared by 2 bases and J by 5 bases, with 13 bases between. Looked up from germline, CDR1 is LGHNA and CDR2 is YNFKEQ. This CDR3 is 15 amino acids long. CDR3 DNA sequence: TGTGCCAGCAGCCAACGCACGGACTTCCACAATGAGCAGTTCTTC. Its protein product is CASSQRTDFHNEQFF.

CDR3 residues: CASTLGGAEGYTF. The DNA for the CDR3 is TGTGCCAGCACCCTCGGCGGGGCGGAGGGCTACACCTTC. The rearrangement joins TRBV3-1 (or the pseudogene TRBV3-2) to TRBJ1-2, with D perhaps TRBD1 (5 bases). Germline assignment: CDR1 LGHDT and CDR2 YNNKEL (reference sequence). The CDR3 length is 13 residues. Trimming stripped 7 bases from V and 8 bases from J, with 17 bases between.

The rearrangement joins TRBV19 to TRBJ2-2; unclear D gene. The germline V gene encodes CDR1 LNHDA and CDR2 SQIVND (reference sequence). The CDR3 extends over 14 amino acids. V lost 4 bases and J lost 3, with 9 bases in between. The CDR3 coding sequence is TGTGCCAGTAGTACAGCACAGTACACCGGGGAGCTGTTTTTT. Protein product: CASSTAQYTGELFF.

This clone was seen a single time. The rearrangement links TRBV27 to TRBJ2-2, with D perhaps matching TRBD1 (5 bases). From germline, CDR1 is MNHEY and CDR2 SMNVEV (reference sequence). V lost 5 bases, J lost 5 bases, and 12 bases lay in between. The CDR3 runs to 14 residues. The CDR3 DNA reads TGTGCCAGCAGTCATATGTCAGGGACCGGGGAGCTGTTTTTT. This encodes CASSHMSGTGELFF.

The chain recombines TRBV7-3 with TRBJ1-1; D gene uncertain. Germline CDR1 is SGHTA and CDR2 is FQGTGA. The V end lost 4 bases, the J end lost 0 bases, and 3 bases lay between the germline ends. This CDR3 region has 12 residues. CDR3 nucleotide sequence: TGTGCCAGCAGCTCGGTGAACACTGAAGCTTTCTTT. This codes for CASSSVNTEAFF. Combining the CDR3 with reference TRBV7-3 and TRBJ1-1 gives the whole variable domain GAGVSQTPSNKVTEKGKYVELRCDPISGHTALYWYRQSLGQGPEFLIYFQGTGAADDSGLPNDRFFAVRPEGSVSTLKIQRTERGDSAVYLCASSSVNTEAFFGQGTRLTVV.

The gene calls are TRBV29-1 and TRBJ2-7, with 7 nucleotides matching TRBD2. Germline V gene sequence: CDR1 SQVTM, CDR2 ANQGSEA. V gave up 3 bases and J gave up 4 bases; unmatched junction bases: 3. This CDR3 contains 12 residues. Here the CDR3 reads CSVELAAYEQYF. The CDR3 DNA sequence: TGCAGCGTTGAGCTAGCGGCGTACGAGCAGTACTTC.

The CDR3 nucleotides read TGCAGCGTTGGACAGGCGATGTATGGCTACACCTTC. The encoded protein is CSVGQAMYGYTF. The chain is built from TRBV29-1 and TRBJ1-2, with a possible D match to TRBD1 (6 bases). CDR3 length: 12 amino acids. V gave up 4 bases and J gave up 5 bases, with 11 bases separating them. Germline lookup yields CDR1 SQVTM and CDR2 ANQGSEA.

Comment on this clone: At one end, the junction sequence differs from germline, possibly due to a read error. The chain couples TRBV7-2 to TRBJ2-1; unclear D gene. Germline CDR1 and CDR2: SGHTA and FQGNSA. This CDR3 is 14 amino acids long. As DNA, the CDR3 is TGTGCCAGCAGCTTAGAGCTTGTATACCCTCATATCCTCTTC. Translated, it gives CASSLELVYPHILF. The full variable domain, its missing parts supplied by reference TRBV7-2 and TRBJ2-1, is GAGVSQSPSNKVTEKGKDVELRCDPISGHTALYWYRQSLGQGLEFLIYFQGNSAPDKSGLPSDRFSAERTGGSVSTLTIQRTQQEDSAVYLCASSLELVYPHILFGPGTRLTVL.

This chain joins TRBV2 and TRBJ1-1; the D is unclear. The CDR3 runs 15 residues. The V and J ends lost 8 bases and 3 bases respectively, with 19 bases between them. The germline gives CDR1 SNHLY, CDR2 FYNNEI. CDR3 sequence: CASRLQRERDTEAFF. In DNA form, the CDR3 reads TGTGCCAGCCGCCTACAACGCGAGAGGGACACTGAAGCTTTCTTT.

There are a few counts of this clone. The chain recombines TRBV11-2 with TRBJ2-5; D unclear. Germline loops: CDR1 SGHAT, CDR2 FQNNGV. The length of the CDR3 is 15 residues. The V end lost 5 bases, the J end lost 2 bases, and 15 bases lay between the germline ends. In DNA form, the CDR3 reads TGTGCCAGCAGCCTAAACCCCGGGTCGCAAGAGACCCAGTACTTC. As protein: CASSLNPGSQETQYF.

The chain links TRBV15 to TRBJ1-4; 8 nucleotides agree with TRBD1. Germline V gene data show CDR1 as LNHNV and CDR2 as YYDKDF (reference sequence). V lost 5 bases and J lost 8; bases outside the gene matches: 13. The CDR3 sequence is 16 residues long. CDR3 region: CATSSRRRTGKEKLFF. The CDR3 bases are TGTGCCACCAGCTCCAGGAGGAGGACAGGGAAGGAAAAACTGTTTTTT.

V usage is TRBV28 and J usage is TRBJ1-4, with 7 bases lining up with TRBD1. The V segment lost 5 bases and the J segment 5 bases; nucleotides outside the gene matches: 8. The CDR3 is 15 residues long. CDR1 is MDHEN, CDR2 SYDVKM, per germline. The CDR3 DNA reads TGTGCCAGCAGTCGGGGAACAGGGGCGAATGAAAAACTGTTTTTT. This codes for CASSRGTGANEKLFF.

The CDR3 coding sequence is TGTGCCAGCAGTCAAGTTGGCAGAACCCAGACCTACGAGCAGTACTTC. This codes for CASSQVGRTQTYEQYF. The V and J genes are TRBV28 and TRBJ2-7, with D uncertain. This CDR3 region has 16 residues. The V gene's germline CDR1 is MDHEN and CDR2 SYDVKM. The V end lost 5 bases, the J end lost 2 bases, and 19 bases lay between the germline ends.